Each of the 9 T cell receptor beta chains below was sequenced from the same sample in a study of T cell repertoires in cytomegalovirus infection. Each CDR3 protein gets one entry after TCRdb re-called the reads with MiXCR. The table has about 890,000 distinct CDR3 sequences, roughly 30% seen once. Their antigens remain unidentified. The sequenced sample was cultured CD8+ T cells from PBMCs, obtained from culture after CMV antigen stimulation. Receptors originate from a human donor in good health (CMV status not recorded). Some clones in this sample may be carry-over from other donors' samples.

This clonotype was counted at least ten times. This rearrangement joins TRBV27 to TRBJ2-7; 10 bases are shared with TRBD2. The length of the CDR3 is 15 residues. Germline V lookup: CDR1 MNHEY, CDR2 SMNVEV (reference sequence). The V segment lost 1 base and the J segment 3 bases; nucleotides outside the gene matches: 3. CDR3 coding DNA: TGTGCCAGCAGTTTATTGGCTAGCGGGAGCTACGAGCAGTACTTC. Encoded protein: CASSLLASGSYEQYF.

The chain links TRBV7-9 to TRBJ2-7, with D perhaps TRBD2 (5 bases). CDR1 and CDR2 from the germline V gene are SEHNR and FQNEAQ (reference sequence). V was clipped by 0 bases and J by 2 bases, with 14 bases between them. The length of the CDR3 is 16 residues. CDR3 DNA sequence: TGTGCCAGCAGCTTAGCGCTAAGAGGGATAACCTACGAGCAGTACTTC. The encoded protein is CASSLALRGITYEQYF.

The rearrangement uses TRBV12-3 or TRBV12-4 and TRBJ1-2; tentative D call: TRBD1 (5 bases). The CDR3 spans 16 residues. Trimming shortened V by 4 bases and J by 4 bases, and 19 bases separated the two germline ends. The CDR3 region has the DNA TGTGCCAGCAGTTCACCAACGACAGACTACATCTATGGCTACACCTTC. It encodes CASSSPTTDYIYGYTF.

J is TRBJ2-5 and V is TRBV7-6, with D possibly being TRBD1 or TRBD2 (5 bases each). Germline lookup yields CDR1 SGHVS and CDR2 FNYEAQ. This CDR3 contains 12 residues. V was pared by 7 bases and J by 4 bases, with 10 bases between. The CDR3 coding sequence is TGTGCCAGCACTAGGGGACCAGAGACCCAGTACTTC. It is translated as CASTRGPETQYF.

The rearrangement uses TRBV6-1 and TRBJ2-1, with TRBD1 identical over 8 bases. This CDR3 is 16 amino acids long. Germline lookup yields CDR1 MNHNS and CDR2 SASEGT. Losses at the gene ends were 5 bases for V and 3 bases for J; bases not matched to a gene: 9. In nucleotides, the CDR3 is TGTGCCAGCAGTAAACCCGGGACAGGCATCTACAATGAGCAGTTCTTC. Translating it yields CASSKPGTGIYNEQFF.

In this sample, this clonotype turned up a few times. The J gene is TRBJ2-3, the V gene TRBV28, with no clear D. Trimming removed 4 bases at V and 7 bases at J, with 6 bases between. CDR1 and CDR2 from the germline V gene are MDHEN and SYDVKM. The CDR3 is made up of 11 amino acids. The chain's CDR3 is CASSSPHTQYF. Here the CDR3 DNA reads TGTGCCAGCAGTTCCCCCCATACGCAGTATTTT.

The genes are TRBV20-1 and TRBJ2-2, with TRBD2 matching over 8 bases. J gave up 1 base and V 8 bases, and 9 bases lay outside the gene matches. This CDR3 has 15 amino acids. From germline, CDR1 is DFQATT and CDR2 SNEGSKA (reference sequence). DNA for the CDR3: TGCAGTTGTACGAGCGGGGGCCAGAACACCGGGGAGCTGTTTTTT. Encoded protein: CSCTSGGQNTGELFF.

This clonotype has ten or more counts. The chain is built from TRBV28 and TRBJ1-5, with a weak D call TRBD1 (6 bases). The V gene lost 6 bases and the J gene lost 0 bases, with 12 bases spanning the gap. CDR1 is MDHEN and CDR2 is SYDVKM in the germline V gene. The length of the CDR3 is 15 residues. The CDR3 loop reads CASSIRTASNQPQHF. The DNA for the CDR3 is TGTGCCAGCAGCATACGGACAGCTAGCAATCAGCCCCAGCATTTT.

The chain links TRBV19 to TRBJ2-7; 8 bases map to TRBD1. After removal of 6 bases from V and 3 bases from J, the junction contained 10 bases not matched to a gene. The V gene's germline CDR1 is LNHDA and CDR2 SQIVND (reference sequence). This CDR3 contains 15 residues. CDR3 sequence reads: CASRFSGTGIYEQYF. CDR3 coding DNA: TGTGCCAGTAGATTTTCCGGGACAGGAATCTACGAGCAGTACTTC.